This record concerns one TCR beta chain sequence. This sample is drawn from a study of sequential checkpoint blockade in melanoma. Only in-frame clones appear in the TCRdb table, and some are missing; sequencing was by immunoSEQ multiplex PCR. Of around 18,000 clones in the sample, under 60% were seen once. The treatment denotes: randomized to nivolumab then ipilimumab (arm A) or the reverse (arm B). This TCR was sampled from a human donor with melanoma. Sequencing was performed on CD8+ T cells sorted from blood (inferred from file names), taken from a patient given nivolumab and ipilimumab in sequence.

The CDR3 sequence: CSVEDGWGGGASDTQYF. The CDR3 coding sequence is TGCAGCGTTGAAGATGGTTGGGGCGGGGGGGCTTCAGATACGCAGTATTTT. The chain is built from TRBV29-1 and TRBJ2-3; TRBD2 matches at 9 bases. This CDR3 has 17 residues. Germline-derived CDR1 and CDR2 are SQVTM and ANQGSEA. Trimming at V came to 0 bases and at J to 4 bases, leaving 11 bases not matched to a gene.